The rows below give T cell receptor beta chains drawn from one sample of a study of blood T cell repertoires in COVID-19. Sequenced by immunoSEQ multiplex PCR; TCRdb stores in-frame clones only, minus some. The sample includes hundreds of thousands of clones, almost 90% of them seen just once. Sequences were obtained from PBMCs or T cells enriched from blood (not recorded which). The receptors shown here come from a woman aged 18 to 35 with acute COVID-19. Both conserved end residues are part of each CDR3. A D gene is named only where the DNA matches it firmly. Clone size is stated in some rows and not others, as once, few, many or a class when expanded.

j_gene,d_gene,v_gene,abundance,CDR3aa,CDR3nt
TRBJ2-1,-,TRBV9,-,CAGWGGYEQFF,TGTGCAGGGTGGGGCGGCTATGAGCAGTTCTTC
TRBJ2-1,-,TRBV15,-,CATRLTSMHNEQFF,TGTGCCACCAGGTTAACTAGCATGCACAATGAGCAGTTCTTC
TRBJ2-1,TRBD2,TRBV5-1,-,CASSWTSGSSYNEQFF,TGCGCCAGCAGCTGGACTAGCGGGAGCTCTTACAATGAGCAGTTCTTC
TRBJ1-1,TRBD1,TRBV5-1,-,CASSFAPGQGARRNTEAFF,TGCGCCAGCAGCTTCGCTCCGGGACAGGGGGCGCGGAGGAACACTGAAGCTTTCTTT
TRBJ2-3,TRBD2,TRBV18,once,CASSPRTSGATDTQYF,TGTGCCAGCTCACCACGTACTAGCGGGGCGACAGATACGCAGTATTTT
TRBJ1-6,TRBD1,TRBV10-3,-,CAMRDRKDSPLHF,TGTGCCATGCGGGACAGAAAGGATTCACCCCTCCACTTT
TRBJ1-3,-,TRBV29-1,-,CSVGANTGNTIYF,TGCAGCGTTGGGGCCAACACTGGAAACACCATATATTTT
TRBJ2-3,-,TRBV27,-,CASSLLATDTQYF,TGTGCCAGCAGTTTATTGGCCACAGATACGCAGTATTTT
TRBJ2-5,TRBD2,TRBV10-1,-,CASRRGRRGQETQYF,TGCGCCAGCAGGCGGGGGAGGAGGGGACAAGAGACCCAGTACTTC
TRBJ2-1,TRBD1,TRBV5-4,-,CASSRGQGDRNEQFF,TGTGCCAGCAGCCGGGGACAGGGGGATCGCAATGAGCAGTTCTTC
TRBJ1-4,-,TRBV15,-,CATSLSNGNEKLFF,TGTGCCACCAGCTTAAGCAACGGGAATGAAAAACTGTTTTTT
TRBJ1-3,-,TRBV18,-,CASSPVNGRKGNTIYF,TGTGCCAGCTCACCAGTTAACGGGAGGAAGGGAAACACCATATATTTT
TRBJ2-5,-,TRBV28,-,CASSPPPTGIETQYF,TGTGCCAGCAGTCCCCCCCCAACAGGGATAGAGACCCAGTACTTC
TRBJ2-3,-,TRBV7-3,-,CASSLFSSTDTQYF,TGTGCCAGCAGCTTATTTTCTAGCACAGATACGCAGTATTTT
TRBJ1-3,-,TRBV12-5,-,CASGLVPGTLGGNTIYF,TGTGCTAGTGGTTTGGTACCTGGGACTCTGGGTGGAAACACCATATATTTT
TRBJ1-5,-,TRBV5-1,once,CASSLSAGANQPQHF,TGCGCCAGCAGCTTGTCGGCAGGGGCCAATCAGCCCCAGCATTTT
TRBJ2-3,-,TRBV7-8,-,CASSPRRASTDTQYF,TGTGCCAGCAGCCCCCGGCGGGCCTCCACAGATACGCAGTATTTT
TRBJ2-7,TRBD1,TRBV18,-,CASSPKQGARSYEQYF,TGTGCCAGCTCACCAAAACAGGGGGCGCGTTCTTACGAGCAGTACTTC
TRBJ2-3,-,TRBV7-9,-,CASSNRDFSTDTQYF,TGTGCCAGCAGCAACCGGGACTTTAGCACAGATACGCAGTATTTT
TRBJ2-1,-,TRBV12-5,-,CASGLGLDNEQFF,TGTGCTAGTGGTTTGGGACTAGACAATGAGCAGTTCTTC
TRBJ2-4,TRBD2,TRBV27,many,CASKDRTSGVPGKNIQYF,TGTGCCAGCAAGGACAGGACTAGCGGAGTTCCGGGCAAAAACATTCAGTACTTC
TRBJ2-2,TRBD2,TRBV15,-,CATSNPRLAGAGELFF,TGTGCCACCAGCAATCCGAGACTAGCGGGAGCCGGGGAGCTGTTTTTT
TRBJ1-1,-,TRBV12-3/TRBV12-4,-,CASSLRGNTEAFF,TGTGCCAGCAGTTTGCGAGGGAACACTGAAGCTTTCTTT
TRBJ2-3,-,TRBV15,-,CATSTNPVGREKYTQYF,TGTGCCACCAGCACAAACCCCGTGGGTAGGGAGAAGTATACGCAGTATTTT
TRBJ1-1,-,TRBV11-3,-,CASARENTEAFF,TGTGCCAGCGCTCGGGAGAACACTGAAGCTTTCTTT
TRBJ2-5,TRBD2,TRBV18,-,CASSPPVAGGGETQYF,TGTGCCAGCTCACCACCGGTGGCGGGAGGAGGAGAGACCCAGTACTTC
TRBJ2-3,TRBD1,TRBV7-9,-,CASSSLRGTGRTDTQYF,TGTGCCAGCAGCTCTTTACGGGGGACAGGGAGGACAGATACGCAGTATTTT
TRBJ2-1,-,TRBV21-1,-,CASSKGTSMYNEQFF,TGTGCCAGCAGCAAAGGGACTAGTATGTACAATGAGCAGTTCTTC
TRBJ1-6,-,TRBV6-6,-,CASSPSVQVNSPLHF,TGTGCCAGCAGTCCGAGTGTCCAGGTCAATTCACCCCTCCACTTT
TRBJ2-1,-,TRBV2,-,CASSEDRGSYNEQFF,TGTGCCAGCAGTGAGGACCGGGGATCCTACAATGAGCAGTTCTTC
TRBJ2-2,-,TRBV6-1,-,CASSEFYSVRTGELFF,TGTGCCAGCAGTGAGTTCTATTCGGTGCGAACCGGGGAGCTGTTTTTT
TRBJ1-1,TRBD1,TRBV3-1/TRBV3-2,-,CASSRDRVTAFF,TGTGCCAGCAGCCGGGACAGGGTAACAGCTTTCTTT
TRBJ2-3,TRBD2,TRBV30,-,CAWSGLAGTDTQYF,TGTGCCTGGAGTGGACTAGCGGGAACAGATACGCAGTATTTT
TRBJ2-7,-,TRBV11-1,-,CASSLERAYEQYF,TGTGCCAGCAGCTTAGAGCGAGCCTACGAGCAGTACTTC
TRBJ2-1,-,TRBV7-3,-,CASSVSSGVGYNEQFF,TGTGCCAGCAGCGTAAGTAGCGGAGTTGGGTACAATGAGCAGTTCTTC
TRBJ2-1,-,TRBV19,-,CASSIPGRGSYNEQFF,TGTGCCAGTAGTATTCCCGGGAGAGGCTCCTACAATGAGCAGTTCTTC
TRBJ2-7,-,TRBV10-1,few,CASSAVGGYEQYF,TGCGCCAGCAGTGCCGTCGGCGGGTACGAGCAGTACTTC
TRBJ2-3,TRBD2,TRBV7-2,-,CASSSGLAEGDTQYF,TGTGCCAGCAGTTCCGGACTAGCGGAGGGTGATACGCAGTATTTT
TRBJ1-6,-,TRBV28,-,CASSNRDGSPLHF,TGTGCCAGCAGTAACAGGGACGGTTCACCCCTCCACTTT
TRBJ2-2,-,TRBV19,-,CASSPDRGGTGELFF,TGTGCCAGTAGTCCCGACAGGGGAGGGACCGGGGAGCTGTTTTTT
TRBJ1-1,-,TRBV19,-,CASRPGLLNTEAFF,TGTGCCAGTAGACCGGGACTGCTTAACACTGAAGCTTTCTTT
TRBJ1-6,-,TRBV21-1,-,CASSRKGQGNSPLHF,TGTGCCAGCAGCAGAAAGGGACAGGGGAATTCACCCCTCCACTTT
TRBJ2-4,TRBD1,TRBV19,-,CASSIEGTVAKNIQYF,TGTGCCAGTAGTATAGAAGGGACAGTAGCCAAAAACATTCAGTACTTC